The 25 T cell receptor beta chains in this list originate from one sample, sequenced in a study of CD8 T cells in ankylosing spondylitis. General study results and limits: Typical of ankylosing spondylitis blood, it appeared, was a TCR beta motif of under 10 highly homologous variants.

Antigens of these TCRs are unknown. TCRdb used MiXCR to reprocess the 5' RACE reads, holding one entry per CDR3 protein. In the table there are under 950,000 distinct CDR3 sequences, around 17% of which are singletons. The sample taken for sequencing was blood, either unsorted or a sorted T cell fraction (not recorded which). Receptors originate from a male donor with ankylosing spondylitis.

The chain has TRBV9 and TRBJ2-5; TRBD2 agrees at 11 bases. Germline-derived CDR1 and CDR2 are SGDLS and YYNGEE. The J segment lost 5 bases and the V segment lost 0 bases, leaving 9 bases of the junction unmatched. The CDR3 has 17 amino acids. The CDR3 DNA reads as TGTGCCAGCAGCGTAGAGGGGGGACTAGCGGCTTCTGAGACCCAGTACTTC. As protein: CASSVEGGLAASETQYF.

The rearrangement links TRBV20-1 to TRBJ2-3; D is unclear. This CDR3 comprises 15 residues. V dropped 0 bases and J dropped 5 bases, with 15 bases sitting between them. Germline V gene data show CDR1 as DFQATT and CDR2 as SNEGSKA (reference sequence). Here the CDR3 reads CSARDRQQRLDTQYF. The CDR3 nucleotides read TGCAGTGCTAGAGATCGGCAGCAACGTTTAGATACGCAGTATTTT.

Many counts were recorded for this clonotype. This sequence joins TRBV20-1 and TRBJ1-2; D unresolved. The CDR3 runs to 13 residues. V was trimmed by 6 bases and J by 3 bases, leaving 14 bases between them. In germline, CDR1 is DFQATT, CDR2 SNEGSKA (reference sequence). Here the CDR3 DNA reads TGCAGTGCCCCCCTGGACGGGTACTATGGCTACACCTTC. This codes for CSAPLDGYYGYTF.

This chain connects TRBV7-9 to TRBJ1-2; possible D gene TRBD1, 6 bases. CDR3 length: 15 residues. V was pared by 6 bases and J by 4 bases, with 18 bases between. Germline CDR1 reads SEHNR; CDR2 reads FQNEAQ (reference sequence). This CDR3 reads CASSFIPQGSYGYTF. The DNA of the CDR3 is TGTGCCAGCAGTTTCATTCCCCAGGGGAGCTATGGCTACACCTTC.

The V and J genes are TRBV11-2 and TRBJ1-3, with a possible D match to TRBD1 (6 bases). Germline V gene sequence: CDR1 SGHAT, CDR2 FQNNGV. V lost 6 bases and J lost 7, with 10 bases in between. The CDR3 consists of 12 residues. The CDR3 DNA sequence: TGTGCCAGCAGGACAGGTTTGAACACCATATATTTT. It translates to CASRTGLNTIYF.

The rearrangement links TRBV30 to TRBJ1-1; D remains ambiguous. In germline, CDR1 is GTSNPN, CDR2 SVGIG (reference sequence). Trimming cost V 2 bases and J 0 bases, with 7 bases left between them. This CDR3 is built from 13 residues. The CDR3, as DNA: TGTGCCTGGAGTCCCAGTCTGAACACTGAAGCTTTCTTT. This encodes CAWSPSLNTEAFF. Supplemented by reference TRBV30 and TRBJ1-1, the full variable domain reads SQTIHQWPATLVQPVGSPLSLECTVEGTSNPNLYWYRQAAGRGLQLLFYSVGIGQISSEVPQNLSASRPQDRQFILSSKKLLLSDSGFYLCAWSPSLNTEAFFGQGTRLTVV.

V gene TRBV5-5 combines with J gene TRBJ2-2, with D unclear. The CDR3 consists of 14 residues. Germline V gene lookup returns CDR1 SGHKS and CDR2 YYEKEE (reference sequence). Trimming shortened V by 1 base and J by 4 bases, and 8 bases separated the two germline ends. CDR3 sequence: CASSLSPSTGELFF. The CDR3 region has the DNA TGTGCCAGCAGCTTGAGTCCTAGCACCGGGGAGCTGTTTTTT.

This clonotype was seen at least ten times. This sequence joins TRBV7-8 and TRBJ2-7; TRBD1 agrees at 10 bases. Germline V gene lookup returns CDR1 SGHVS and CDR2 FQNEAQ. The CDR3 contains 14 residues. J gave up 5 bases and V 5 bases, and 6 bases lay outside the gene matches. DNA of the CDR3: TGTGCCAGCAGCCTGGGACAGGGGTTAAACGAGCAGTACTTC. Amino acids: CASSLGQGLNEQYF.

This clonotype was detected a few times. J is TRBJ1-1 and V is TRBV9, with D maybe TRBD1 (5 bases). The CDR3 totals 15 residues. CDR1 is SGDLS and CDR2 is YYNGEE in the germline V gene. V shed 0 bases and J shed 1 base, with 10 bases lying between them. CDR3 in DNA: TGTGCCAGCAGCGTAGTCCCCAGGGAGAACACTGAAGCTTTCTTT. This sequence encodes CASSVVPRENTEAFF.

Only a few counts were recorded for this clonotype. The chain links TRBV27 to TRBJ2-3, with D perhaps TRBD2 (5 bases). V gave up 2 bases and J gave up 4 bases, with 13 bases separating them. The germline V gene encodes CDR1 MNHEY and CDR2 SMNVEV (reference sequence). CDR3 size: 15 residues. The CDR3 is CASSLGWERSDTQYF. The CDR3 DNA reads as TGTGCCAGCAGTTTAGGGTGGGAGAGGTCAGATACGCAGTATTTT.

Many counts were recorded for this clonotype. The chain carries TRBV3-1 and TRBJ2-1; no firm D call. The CDR3 contains 13 residues. CDR1 is LGHDT, CDR2 YNNKEL, per germline (reference sequence). V was cut by 0 bases and J by 6 bases, with 6 bases left in between. CDR3 protein: CASSQDGINEQFF. The CDR3 nucleotides read TGTGCCAGCAGCCAAGATGGGATCAATGAGCAGTTCTTC.

This chain uses TRBV5-1 with TRBJ2-7; D possibly matches TRBD1 or TRBD2 (5 bases each). V lost 1 base to trimming and J lost 7 bases, with 21 bases between them. This CDR3 region has 16 residues. CDR1 and CDR2 from the germline V gene are SGHRS and YFSETQ. The CDR3 protein is CASSLRPGRALSEQYF. DNA for the CDR3: TGCGCCAGCAGCTTGCGGCCGGGGCGGGCGTTGAGTGAGCAGTACTTC.

This chain connects TRBV6-4 to TRBJ2-3; 12 bases map to TRBD1. This CDR3 has 15 amino acids. The germline V gene has CDR1 MRHNA and CDR2 SNTAGT. The V and J ends lost 6 bases and 4 bases, in that order; junction bases with no gene match: 5. CDR3 sequence reads: CASSAGTGGADTQYF. DNA of the CDR3: TGTGCCAGCAGCGCCGGGACAGGGGGCGCAGATACGCAGTATTTT.

The chain uses TRBV3-1 and TRBJ2-1; perhaps D is TRBD1 or TRBD2 (5 bases each). Germline CDR1 and CDR2: LGHDT and YNNKEL (reference sequence). The CDR3 sequence is 16 residues long. V lost 6 bases and J lost 4, with 19 bases in between. The CDR3 loop reads CASRLAEGRGYNEQFF. The CDR3 DNA sequence: TGTGCCAGCAGACTGGCCGAGGGAAGGGGTTACAATGAGCAGTTCTTC.

This clonotype was seen only a few times. The rearrangement uses TRBV30 and TRBJ2-7, with D possibly being TRBD2 (6 bases). The CDR3 is 14 residues long. V was clipped by 5 bases and J by 4 bases, with 18 bases between them. CDR1 GTSNPN and CDR2 SVGIG come from the germline V gene (reference sequence). CDR3 residues: CAWSAGTLRYEQYF. Written as DNA, the CDR3 is TGTGCCTGGTCAGCCGGGACTTTGAGGTACGAGCAGTACTTC.

V is TRBV7-2 and J is TRBJ2-3; D gene ambiguous. Per the germline V gene, CDR1 is SGHTA and CDR2 is FQGNSA. V was clipped by 7 bases and J by 2 bases, with 13 bases between them. The CDR3 is made up of 14 amino acids. The CDR3, as DNA: TGTGCCAGCACCCTCACGCACCCCACAGATACGCAGTATTTT. Its protein is CASTLTHPTDTQYF.

The sample holds one count of this clonotype. The V gene is TRBV5-1, the J gene TRBJ2-1; no firm D call. V was cut by 0 bases and J by 4 bases, with 14 bases left in between. Per germline, CDR1 SGHRS and CDR2 YFSETQ. CDR3 size: 16 residues. CDR3 bases: TGCGCCAGCAGCTTGGTAGGTTGGCTAACATACAATGAGCAGTTCTTC. It is translated as CASSLVGWLTYNEQFF.

This clonotype was found a few times. The rearrangement joins TRBV6-2 or TRBV6-3 to TRBJ1-5, with 7 bases identical to TRBD1. The germline gives CDR1 MNHEY, CDR2 SVGEGT. The junction had 8 bases not matched to a gene; V was cut back by 6 bases and J by 3 bases. The CDR3 loop spans 15 amino acids. The CDR3 protein is CASRPRQGDNQPQHF. The CDR3 bases are TGTGCCAGCAGACCTCGACAGGGTGACAATCAGCCCCAGCATTTT.

V gene TRBV5-1 combines with J gene TRBJ1-6; 10 nucleotides align to TRBD1. Trimming removed 4 bases from V and 10 bases from J; junction bases left unmatched: 8. The germline V gene has CDR1 SGHRS and CDR2 YFSETQ. The CDR3 runs 15 residues. CDR3 region: CASSGDRGSGSPLHF. In DNA, the CDR3 is TGCGCCAGCAGCGGGGACAGGGGATCTGGATCACCCCTCCACTTT.

This clonotype has ten or more counts. V gene TRBV5-1 combines with J gene TRBJ2-1, with 10 bases aligning to TRBD2. The CDR3 consists of 14 residues. Germline CDR1 SGHRS, CDR2 YFSETQ. J gave up 8 bases and V 4 bases, and 6 bases lay outside the gene matches. The CDR3 coding sequence is TGCGCCAGCAGCCCCCTAGCGGGAGTTGATGAGCAGTTCTTC. Translation gives CASSPLAGVDEQFF.

The chain employs TRBV28 and TRBJ2-7, with 9 bases that match TRBD2. J lost 7 bases, V lost 8 bases, and 15 bases had no gene match. Germline V lookup: CDR1 MDHEN, CDR2 SYDVKM. CDR3 length: 15 amino acids. The chain's CDR3 is CASQPGTAGGHEQYF. The CDR3 coding sequence is TGTGCCAGCCAGCCAGGGACAGCGGGAGGACATGAGCAGTACTTC. Full variable domain (outside the CDR3, taken from reference TRBV28 and TRBJ2-7): DVKVTQSSRYLVKRTGEKVFLECVQDMDHENMFWYRQDPGLGLRLIYFSYDVKMKEKGDIPEGYSVSREKKERFSLILESASTNQTSMYLCASQPGTAGGHEQYFGPGTRLTVT.

The V gene is TRBV12-3 or TRBV12-4, the J gene TRBJ1-3; D unclear. The CDR3 is made up of 14 amino acids. Trimming left V 7 bases short and J 4 bases short, with 14 bases between. The chain's CDR3 is CASNLSGSGNTIYF. CDR3 nucleotide sequence: TGTGCCAGCAATTTGTCGGGGTCGGGAAACACCATATATTTT.

This chain uses TRBV28 with TRBJ2-7; no clear D. The CDR3 has 14 amino acids. The germline V and J ends were trimmed by 1 base and 0 bases, with 7 bases remaining between them. The V gene's germline CDR1 is MDHEN and CDR2 SYDVKM. CDR3 amino acids: CASSLSPVSYEQYF. CDR3 nucleotides: TGTGCCAGCAGTTTATCGCCGGTCTCCTACGAGCAGTACTTC.

This clonotype was recorded a few times. The J gene is TRBJ2-1, the V gene TRBV6-1; D is tentatively TRBD1 or TRBD2 (5 bases each). The CDR3 consists of 14 residues. The germline V and J ends were trimmed by 6 bases and 8 bases, with 17 bases remaining between them. Germline values: CDR1 MNHNS, CDR2 SASEGT. Here the CDR3 DNA reads TGTGCCAGCAGAACCCGCACGGGGCGGGATGAGCAGTTCTTC. This codes for CASRTRTGRDEQFF.

The table lists this clonotype with a few counts. The DNA of the CDR3 is TGTGCCAGTACCCAGACAGTGAACACTGAAGCTTTCTTT. This encodes CASTQTVNTEAFF. The chain is built from TRBV19 and TRBJ1-1; tentative D call: TRBD1 (5 bases). The CDR3 spans 13 residues. The germline gives CDR1 LNHDA, CDR2 SQIVND (reference sequence). V was pared by 7 bases and J by 0 bases, with 9 bases between.